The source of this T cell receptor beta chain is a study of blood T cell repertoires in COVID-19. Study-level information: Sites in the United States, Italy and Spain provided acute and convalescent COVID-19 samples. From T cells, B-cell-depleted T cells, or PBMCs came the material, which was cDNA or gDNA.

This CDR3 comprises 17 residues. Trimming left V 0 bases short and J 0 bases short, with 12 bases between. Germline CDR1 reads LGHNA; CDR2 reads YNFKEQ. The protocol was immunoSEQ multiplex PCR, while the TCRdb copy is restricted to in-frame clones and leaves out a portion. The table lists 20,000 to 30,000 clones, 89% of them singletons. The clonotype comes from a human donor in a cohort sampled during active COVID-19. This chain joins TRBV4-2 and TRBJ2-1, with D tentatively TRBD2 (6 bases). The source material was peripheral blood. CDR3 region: CASSQDFGGSSYNEQFF. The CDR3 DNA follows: TGTGCCAGCAGCCAAGATTTCGGGGGTAGCTCCTACAATGAGCAGTTCTTC.